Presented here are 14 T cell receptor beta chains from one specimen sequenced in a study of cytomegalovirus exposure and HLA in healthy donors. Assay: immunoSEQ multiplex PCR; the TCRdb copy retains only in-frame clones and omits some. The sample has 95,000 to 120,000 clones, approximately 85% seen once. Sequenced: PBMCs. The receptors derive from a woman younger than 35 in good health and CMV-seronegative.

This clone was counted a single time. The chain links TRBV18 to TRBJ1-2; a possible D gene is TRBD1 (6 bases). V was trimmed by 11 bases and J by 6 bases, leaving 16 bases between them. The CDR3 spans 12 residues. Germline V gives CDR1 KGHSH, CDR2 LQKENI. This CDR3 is CAGDGGRHGYTF. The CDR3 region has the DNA TGTGCCGGAGACGGGGGGCGACATGGCTACACCTTC.

CDR3 sequence reads: CASRAAGDYLNTEAFF. The CDR3 DNA reads TGTGCCAGCAGGGCGGCAGGTGACTACCTTAACACTGAAGCTTTCTTT. This sequence joins TRBV27 and TRBJ1-1; D not certain. V gave up 6 bases and J gave up 2 bases, with 19 bases separating them. From germline, CDR1 is MNHEY and CDR2 SMNVEV (reference sequence). This CDR3 has 16 residues.

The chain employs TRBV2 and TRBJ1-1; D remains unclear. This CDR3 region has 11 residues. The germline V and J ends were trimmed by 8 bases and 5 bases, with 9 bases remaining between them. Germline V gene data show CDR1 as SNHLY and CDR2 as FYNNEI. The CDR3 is CASYPGTEAFF. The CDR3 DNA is TGTGCCAGCTACCCCGGGACTGAAGCTTTCTTT. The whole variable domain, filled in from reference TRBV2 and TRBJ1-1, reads EPEVTQTPSHQVTQMGQEVILRCVPISNHLYFYWYRQILGQKVEFLVSFYNNEISEKSEIFDDQFSVERPDGSNFTLKIRSTKLEDSAMYFCASYPGTEAFFGQGTRLTVV.

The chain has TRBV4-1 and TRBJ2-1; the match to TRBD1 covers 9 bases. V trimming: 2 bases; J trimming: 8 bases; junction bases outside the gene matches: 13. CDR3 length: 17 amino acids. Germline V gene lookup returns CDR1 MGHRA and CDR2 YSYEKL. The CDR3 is CASSQQFRTGVGDEQFF. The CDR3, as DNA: TGCGCCAGCAGCCAACAGTTCCGGACAGGGGTAGGCGATGAGCAGTTCTTC.

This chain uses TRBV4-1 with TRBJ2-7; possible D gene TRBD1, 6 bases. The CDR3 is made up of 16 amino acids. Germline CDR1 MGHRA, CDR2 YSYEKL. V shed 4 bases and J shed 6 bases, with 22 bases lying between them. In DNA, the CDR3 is TGCGCCAGCAGCCTTCGGGCACTCGGGGACAACCTCGAGCAGTACTTC. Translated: CASSLRALGDNLEQYF.

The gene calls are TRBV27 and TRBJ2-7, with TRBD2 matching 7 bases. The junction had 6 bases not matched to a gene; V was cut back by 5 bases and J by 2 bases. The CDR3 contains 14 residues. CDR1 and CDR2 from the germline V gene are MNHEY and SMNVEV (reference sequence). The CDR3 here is CASSASGEPYEQYF. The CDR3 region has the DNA TGTGCCAGCAGTGCCAGCGGGGAACCCTACGAGCAGTACTTC.

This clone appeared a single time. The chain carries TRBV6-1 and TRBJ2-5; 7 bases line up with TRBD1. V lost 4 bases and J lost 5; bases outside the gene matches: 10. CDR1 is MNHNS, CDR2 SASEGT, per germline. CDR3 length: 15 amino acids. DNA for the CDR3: TGTGCCAGCAGTGGACCCCGACAGGGCTGGGAGACCCAGTACTTC. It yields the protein CASSGPRQGWETQYF.

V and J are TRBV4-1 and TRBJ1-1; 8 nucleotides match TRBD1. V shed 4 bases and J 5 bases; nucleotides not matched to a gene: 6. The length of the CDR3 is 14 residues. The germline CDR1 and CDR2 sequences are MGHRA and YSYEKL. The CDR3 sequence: CASSPGQARTEAFF. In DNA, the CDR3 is TGCGCCAGCAGCCCGGGACAGGCGCGTACTGAAGCTTTCTTT.

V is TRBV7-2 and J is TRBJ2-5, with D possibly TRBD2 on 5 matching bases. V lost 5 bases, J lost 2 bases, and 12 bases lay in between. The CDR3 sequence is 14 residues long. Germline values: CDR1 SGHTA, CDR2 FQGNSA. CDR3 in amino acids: CASSPPGRQETQYF. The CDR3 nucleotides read TGTGCCAGCAGCCCCCCGGGGAGACAAGAGACCCAGTACTTC.

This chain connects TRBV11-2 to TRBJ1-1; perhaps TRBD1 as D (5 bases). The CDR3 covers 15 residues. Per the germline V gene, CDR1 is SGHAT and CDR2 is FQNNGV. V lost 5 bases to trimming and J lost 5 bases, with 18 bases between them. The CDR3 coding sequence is TGTGCCAGCAGCCCCCTCCCAGGGTCTAGTACTGAAGCTTTCTTT. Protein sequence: CASSPLPGSSTEAFF.

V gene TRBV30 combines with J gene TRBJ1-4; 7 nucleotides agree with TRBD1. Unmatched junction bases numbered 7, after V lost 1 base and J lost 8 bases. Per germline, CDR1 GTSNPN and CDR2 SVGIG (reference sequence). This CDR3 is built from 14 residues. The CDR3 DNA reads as TGTGCCTGGAGTGGGCTAGGGGGCAAGGAAAAACTGTTTTTT. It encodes CAWSGLGGKEKLFF.

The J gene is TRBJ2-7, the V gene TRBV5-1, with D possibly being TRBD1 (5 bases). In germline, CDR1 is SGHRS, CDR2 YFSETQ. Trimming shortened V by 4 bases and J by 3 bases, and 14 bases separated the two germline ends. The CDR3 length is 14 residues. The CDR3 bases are TGCGCCAGCAGCATCGACAGCGTATTCTACGAGCAGTACTTC. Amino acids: CASSIDSVFYEQYF.

The chain's CDR3 is CASSPLDLSSYEQYF. The CDR3 nucleotides read TGTGCCAGCAGCCCCTTGGACTTAAGCTCCTACGAGCAGTACTTC. V usage is TRBV7-8 and J usage is TRBJ2-7; the D gene is possibly TRBD2 (5 bases). Trimming removed 5 bases at V and 0 bases at J, with 14 bases between. CDR3 length: 15 residues. The germline V gene has CDR1 SGHVS and CDR2 FQNEAQ.

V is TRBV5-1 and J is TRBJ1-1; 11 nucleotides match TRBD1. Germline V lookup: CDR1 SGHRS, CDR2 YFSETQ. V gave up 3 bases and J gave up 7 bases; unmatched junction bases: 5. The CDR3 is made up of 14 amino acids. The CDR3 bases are TGCGCCAGCAGCTGGGGACAGGGGGTTGATGAAGCTTTCTTT. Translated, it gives CASSWGQGVDEAFF.